One sample yielded the 21 T cell receptor beta chains listed below, sequenced in a study of T cell responses to AZD1222 COVID-19 vaccine (dated by TCRdb to about 2021). Libraries were prepared through the immunoSEQ multiplex PCR assay. TCRdb took this table from immuneACCESS and kept in-frame rearrangements with V and J called. Such tables lack part of the clones; where checked against another copy, unresolved V genes explain under half of the gap, and the rest is unexplained. Recorded for this sample are under 130,000 clones; roughly nine tenths of them occurred a single time. The ten largest clones take up 2% to 2.5% of the sample. The time point tag for this specimen amounts to: about 28 days (+/-7) after the second vaccine dose. Sequencing was performed on peripheral blood, taken 28 days after the second AZD1222 dose. All receptors derive from an adult who received the AZD1222 COVID-19 vaccine.

The rearrangement uses TRBV28 and TRBJ1-5; D remains unclear. V was trimmed by 3 bases and J by 9 bases, leaving 6 bases between them. CDR1 MDHEN and CDR2 SYDVKM come from the germline V gene. The CDR3 runs to 11 residues. CDR3 coding DNA: TGTGCCAGCAGTTTGTACGGGCCCCAGCATTTT. Its translation is CASSLYGPQHF.

This sequence joins TRBV27 and TRBJ1-1; no definite D call. V lost 3 bases and J lost 3, with 11 bases in between. This CDR3 has 14 residues. Looked up from germline, CDR1 is MNHEY and CDR2 is SMNVEV (reference sequence). The CDR3 nucleotides read TGTGCCAGCAGTTTGCAGACGGGATACACTGAAGCTTTCTTT. This sequence encodes CASSLQTGYTEAFF.

The rearrangement uses TRBV4-3 and TRBJ2-3, with TRBD2 identical over 11 bases. This CDR3 has 15 amino acids. V trimming: 4 bases; J trimming: 8 bases; junction bases outside the gene matches: 8. The germline V gene encodes CDR1 LGHNA and CDR2 YSLEER. DNA of the CDR3: TGCGCCAGCAGCCTAATCGGAACTAGCGGGAGTACGCAGTATTTT. This codes for CASSLIGTSGSTQYF.

This sequence joins TRBV28 and TRBJ1-2; D possibly corresponds to TRBD1 (6 bases). The germline V gene has CDR1 MDHEN and CDR2 SYDVKM. V was trimmed by 7 bases and J by 1 base, leaving 16 bases between them. The CDR3 has 15 amino acids. Here the CDR3 DNA reads TGTGCCAGCACCCCACTCACAGGGATTAACTATGGCTACACCTTC. Protein: CASTPLTGINYGYTF.

The sample holds one count of this clone. The chain has TRBV4-3 and TRBJ2-1; D perhaps matches TRBD1 (5 bases). Per germline, CDR1 LGHNA and CDR2 YSLEER. Trimming left V 0 bases short and J 9 bases short, with 12 bases between. This CDR3 has 14 amino acids. The chain's CDR3 is CASSQELGVGEQFF. Here the CDR3 DNA reads TGCGCCAGCAGCCAAGAATTAGGGGTGGGTGAGCAGTTCTTC.

This clone occurred once. V usage is TRBV10-3 and J usage is TRBJ1-1; TRBD1 aligns across 7 bases. This CDR3 is 12 amino acids long. Germline V CDR1 and CDR2: ENHRY, SYGVKD. Trimming removed 8 bases from V and 3 bases from J; junction bases left unmatched: 3. CDR3 DNA: TGTGCCATCGGGGACAGCTACACTGAAGCTTTCTTT. It yields the protein CAIGDSYTEAFF.

This clone was counted a few times. This chain joins TRBV4-2 and TRBJ2-7; 12 nucleotides match TRBD2. J lost 5 bases, V lost 0 bases, and 11 bases had no gene match. Germline CDR1 LGHNA, CDR2 YNFKEQ. This CDR3 contains 18 residues. CDR3 nucleotide sequence: TGTGCCAGCAGCCAAGAAGGGACTAGCGGGCTAAAAAGGAACGAGCAGTACTTC. Its protein product is CASSQEGTSGLKRNEQYF.

The V call is TRBV5-5, the J call TRBJ2-5, with 10 bases fitting TRBD2. CDR1 is SGHKS and CDR2 is YYEKEE in the germline V gene (reference sequence). J lost 5 bases, V lost 0 bases, and 7 bases had no gene match. The CDR3 covers 16 residues. The CDR3 DNA is TGTGCCAGCAGCTTGGCGCCTAGCGGGAGATCTGAGACCCAGTACTTC. Protein product: CASSLAPSGRSETQYF.

The CDR3 DNA reads TGCAGCGTGTTACAGGGGAGGACTGAAGCTTTCTTT. Its protein product is CSVLQGRTEAFF. The J gene is TRBJ1-1, the V gene TRBV29-1, with 7 positions matching TRBD1. The CDR3 totals 12 residues. J was trimmed by 5 bases and V by 6 bases; bases with no gene match: 6. In germline, CDR1 is SQVTM, CDR2 ANQGSEA.

The chain is built from TRBV19 and TRBJ2-3, with 8 bases lining up with TRBD1. Germline V gives CDR1 LNHDA, CDR2 SQIVND (reference sequence). The CDR3 sequence is 15 residues long. V trimming: 7 bases; J trimming: 0 bases; junction bases outside the gene matches: 6. CDR3 coding DNA: TGTGCCAGTACTGTCCGGGACAGGAGCACAGATACGCAGTATTTT. This sequence encodes CASTVRDRSTDTQYF.

The chain carries TRBV27 and TRBJ2-6, with a possible D match to TRBD2 (7 bases). V dropped 6 bases and J dropped 4 bases, with 13 bases sitting between them. Germline values: CDR1 MNHEY, CDR2 SMNVEV (reference sequence). This CDR3 has 15 residues. CDR3 DNA: TGTGCCAGCAGATTAGGGGGGGCCGGGGCCAACGTCCTGACTTTC. Its translation is CASRLGGAGANVLTF.

In this sample, this clone turned up once. The chain combines TRBV20-1 with TRBJ2-2; D is uncertain. Germline V gives CDR1 DFQATT, CDR2 SNEGSKA (reference sequence). V dropped 5 bases and J dropped 4 bases, with 8 bases sitting between them. This CDR3 is 12 amino acids long. The CDR3 sequence: CSAGATTGELFF. The CDR3, as DNA: TGCAGTGCTGGTGCTACCACCGGGGAGCTGTTTTTT.

The chain has TRBV12-3 or TRBV12-4 and TRBJ1-1; D gene unclear. CDR3 size: 11 residues. The V end lost 3 bases, the J end lost 5 bases, and 4 bases lay between the germline ends. DNA of the CDR3: TGTGCCAGCAGTTTCTTGACTGAAGCTTTCTTT. The encoded protein is CASSFLTEAFF.

As DNA, the CDR3 is TGTGCCAGCAGCCAAGAAGGTGGGATAGATACGCAGTATTTT. Translating it yields CASSQEGGIDTQYF. The rearrangement uses TRBV3-1 (or the pseudogene TRBV3-2) and TRBJ2-3, with no clear D. This CDR3 has 14 residues. Germline-derived CDR1 and CDR2 are LGHDT and YNNKEL (reference sequence). V lost 0 bases and J lost 5, with 9 bases in between.

The chain employs TRBV3-1 (or the pseudogene TRBV3-2) and TRBJ2-3, with 9 bases aligning to TRBD1. V lost 4 bases and J lost 3; bases outside the gene matches: 8. Germline CDR1 is LGHDT and CDR2 is YNNKEL (reference sequence). The CDR3 consists of 16 residues. The chain's CDR3 is CASSRRTGVETDTQYF. DNA for the CDR3: TGTGCCAGCAGCCGGCGGACAGGGGTAGAGACAGATACGCAGTATTTT.

The V gene is TRBV3-1 (or the pseudogene TRBV3-2), the J gene TRBJ2-1, with 7 bases aligning to TRBD2. Trimming cost V 3 bases and J 9 bases; bases outside gene matches: 8. The length of the CDR3 is 14 residues. Germline CDR1 reads LGHDT; CDR2 reads YNNKEL (reference sequence). The CDR3 coding sequence is TGTGCCAGCAGCCAGGGGGGGAGGGCCAGTGAGCAGTTCTTC. This encodes CASSQGGRASEQFF.

This chain joins TRBV25-1 and TRBJ2-7; TRBD2 aligns across 12 bases. This CDR3 region has 15 residues. The germline gives CDR1 MGHDK, CDR2 SYGVNS. V dropped 4 bases and J dropped 6; count of bases not matched to a gene: 7. The CDR3 reads CASSVLAGGLGEQYF. CDR3 coding DNA: TGTGCCAGCAGTGTGCTAGCGGGAGGGCTGGGCGAGCAGTACTTC.

The rearrangement uses TRBV28 and TRBJ2-5; 13 nucleotides line up with TRBD2. V lost 8 bases to trimming and J lost 5 bases; unmatched junction nucleotides: 8. In germline, CDR1 is MDHEN, CDR2 SYDVKM. The CDR3 consists of 15 residues. The CDR3 DNA reads TGTGCCAGCCCACCCACTAGCGGGAGGGGTGAGACCCAGTACTTC. It yields the protein CASPPTSGRGETQYF. The variable domain in full, with the rest retrieved from reference TRBV28 and TRBJ2-5, is DVKVTQSSRYLVKRTGEKVFLECVQDMDHENMFWYRQDPGLGLRLIYFSYDVKMKEKGDIPEGYSVSREKKERFSLILESASTNQTSMYLCASPPTSGRGETQYFGPGTRLLVL.

The chain combines TRBV6-1 with TRBJ2-5, with 10 bases aligning to TRBD2. Trimming cost V 2 bases and J 5 bases; bases outside gene matches: 5. Germline loops: CDR1 MNHNS, CDR2 SASEGT. The CDR3 has 15 amino acids. The DNA for the CDR3 is TGTGCCAGCAGTGAACCTAGCGGGAGATATGAGACCCAGTACTTC. Residues: CASSEPSGRYETQYF.

This sequence joins TRBV19 and TRBJ1-6; D possibly corresponds to TRBD1 (5 bases). Germline-derived CDR1 and CDR2 are LNHDA and SQIVND (reference sequence). Trimming took 3 bases from V and 4 from J, leaving 10 bases between them. CDR3 size: 15 residues. This CDR3 reads CASSIAGEYNSPLHF. For the CDR3, the DNA is TGTGCCAGTAGTATTGCGGGGGAGTATAATTCACCCCTCCACTTT.

V and J are TRBV5-1 and TRBJ2-7; 8 nucleotides agree with TRBD1. Germline values: CDR1 SGHRS, CDR2 YFSETQ. CDR3 length: 15 amino acids. J was trimmed by 0 bases and V by 3 bases; bases with no gene match: 5. The CDR3 here is CASSYTGGSSYEQYF. In DNA, the CDR3 is TGCGCCAGCAGCTACACAGGGGGAAGCTCCTACGAGCAGTACTTC.